This record covers a single T cell receptor (beta chain). The antigen remains undetermined. This record belongs to a study of CD8 T cells in ankylosing spondylitis. General study results and limits: According to the report, clones linked to the disease were significantly enriched in matched synovial fluid samples taken from ankylosing spondylitis patients.

Quantitative 5'-RACE was performed with molecular barcodes, and it yielded the TCR beta libraries. TCRdb re-derived calls from the 5' RACE reads in MiXCR, one entry per CDR3 protein. Of about 170,000 distinct CDR3 sequences listed, around 19% are singletons. This clonotype was obtained from a male donor with ankylosing spondylitis or in good health (not recorded which). The sample comprised blood, either unsorted or a sorted T cell fraction (not recorded which).

The CDR3 DNA reads as TGTGCCAGCAGTTTAGACTCACTAGCGGGAGGTTTTCAGTACTTC. Encoded protein: CASSLDSLAGGFQYF. The V gene is TRBV28, the J gene TRBJ2-7; the match to TRBD2 covers 12 bases. This CDR3 is 15 amino acids long. Germline V lookup: CDR1 MDHEN, CDR2 SYDVKM. Trimming took 2 bases from V and 10 from J; bases not matched to a gene: 9.